Below, 26 T cell receptor beta chains from the same sample are listed, as sequenced in a study of control samples from healthy donors and cancer patients. Generated by immunoSEQ multiplex PCR, the TCRdb table keeps only in-frame clones and is missing some. The repertoire holds roughly 64,000 clones, with 90% as singletons. The sequencing input was PBMCs. These receptors were obtained from a woman aged 45-60 years with colorectal cancer.

The chain is built from TRBV7-2 and TRBJ2-3; TRBD2 matches 7 bases. CDR1 and CDR2 (germline): SGHTA, FQGNSA. This CDR3 spans 16 amino acids. The V and J ends lost 1 base and 0 bases, in that order; junction bases with no gene match: 4. The CDR3 nucleotides read TGTGCCAGCAGCTTAGAACCTAGCGGTAGCACAGATACGCAGTATTTT. It yields the protein CASSLEPSGSTDTQYF.

The V gene is TRBV25-1, the J gene TRBJ2-3, with 9 bases that match TRBD1. This CDR3 comprises 17 residues. Per the germline V gene, CDR1 is MGHDK and CDR2 is SYGVNS. V trimming: 4 bases; J trimming: 4 bases; junction bases outside the gene matches: 12. The CDR3 DNA reads TGTGCCAGCAGTGGAAACAGGGGGCGATTTTTCGCAGATACGCAGTATTTT. It codes for CASSGNRGRFFADTQYF. The full variable domain, with the rest looked up from reference TRBV25-1 and TRBJ2-3, is EADIYQTPRYLVIGTGKKITLECSQTMGHDKMYWYQQDPGMELHLIHYSYGVNSTEKGDLSSESTVSRIRTEHFPLTLESARPSHTSQYLCASSGNRGRFFADTQYFGPGTRLTVL.

The rearrangement uses TRBV9 and TRBJ1-3; 8 nucleotides line up with TRBD1. The germline V gene has CDR1 SGDLS and CDR2 YYNGEE. V shed 2 bases and J 1 base; nucleotides not matched to a gene: 2. The CDR3 length is 15 residues. This chain's CDR3 is CASSVRQGSGNTIYF. CDR3 nucleotides: TGTGCCAGCAGCGTGCGACAGGGGTCTGGAAACACCATATATTTT.

The V call is TRBV18, the J call TRBJ1-4, with D tentatively TRBD1 (6 bases). Trimming took off 3 bases at V and 7 bases at J, with 15 bases between the two ends. CDR1 and CDR2 (germline): KGHSH, LQKENI. The CDR3 covers 15 residues. The CDR3 bases are TGTGCCAGCTCACCTGGCACAGGGAATGGTGAAAAACTGTTTTTT. It encodes CASSPGTGNGEKLFF.

The chain joins TRBV7-9 to TRBJ2-7, with D perhaps matching TRBD2 (6 bases). CDR1 and CDR2 from the germline V gene are SEHNR and FQNEAQ (reference sequence). The CDR3 spans 15 residues. Trimming pared 5 bases from V and 5 bases from J, leaving 19 bases between. CDR3 region: CASSITGTPGNEQYF. In nucleotides, the CDR3 is TGTGCCAGCAGCATTACGGGGACTCCTGGGAACGAGCAGTACTTC.

The gene calls are TRBV5-1 and TRBJ2-5, with D possibly TRBD1 on 5 matching bases. V was cut by 2 bases and J by 5 bases, with 13 bases left in between. The CDR3 totals 14 residues. Germline V gene data show CDR1 as SGHRS and CDR2 as YFSETQ. The CDR3 DNA sequence: TGCGCCAGCAGCTTTCAGGGATATATCGAGACCCAGTACTTC. Protein sequence: CASSFQGYIETQYF.

V usage is TRBV20-1 and J usage is TRBJ1-5; D is uncertain. The CDR3 is 14 residues long. V shed 6 bases and J shed 5 bases, with 17 bases lying between them. CDR1 and CDR2 from the germline V gene are DFQATT and SNEGSKA (reference sequence). CDR3 protein: CSASKAWYDQPQHF. In DNA form, the CDR3 reads TGCAGTGCAAGTAAGGCCTGGTATGATCAGCCCCAGCATTTT.

This clone was counted between two and nine times. The chain combines TRBV5-6 with TRBJ1-2, with D possibly TRBD1 on 5 matching bases. Trimming removed 1 base at V and 8 bases at J, with 9 bases between. Germline V gives CDR1 SGHDT, CDR2 YYEEEE. The CDR3 extends over 12 amino acids. The CDR3 spells CASSLRGYGYTF. Written as DNA, the CDR3 is TGTGCCAGCAGCTTGAGGGGTTACGGCTACACCTTC.

The V and J genes are TRBV5-6 and TRBJ2-1, with 7 bases aligning to TRBD2. The ends lost 4 bases at V and 7 bases at J; junction bases unmatched: 11. CDR1 SGHDT and CDR2 YYEEEE come from the germline V gene. The CDR3 length is 15 residues. CDR3 loop: CASSRKGLAANEQFF. The CDR3 DNA reads as TGTGCCAGCAGCCGTAAGGGGCTAGCGGCTAATGAGCAGTTCTTC.

The chain employs TRBV19 and TRBJ2-3, with TRBD2 matching 8 bases. Looked up from germline, CDR1 is LNHDA and CDR2 is SQIVND (reference sequence). J gave up 4 bases and V 6 bases, and 0 bases lay outside the gene matches. This CDR3 is 12 amino acids long. CDR3 sequence: CASSGGADTQYF. The DNA of the CDR3 is TGTGCCAGTAGCGGGGGGGCAGATACGCAGTATTTT.

This sequence joins TRBV21-1 and TRBJ1-3; the table names TRBD1, a call not compared with the DNA. TRBV21-1 is an annotated pseudogene. This CDR3 has 18 amino acids. The CDR3 DNA reads as TGTGCCAGCAGCGGCCGGGACAGACCCATAAACTCTGGAAACACCATATATTTT. This gives the protein CASSGRDRPINSGNTIYF.

The chain uses TRBV30 and TRBJ1-2; D is perhaps TRBD1 (5 bases). The V end was cut by 4 bases, the J end by 3 bases, with 15 bases between. The CDR3 length is 14 residues. Germline V gene lookup returns CDR1 GTSNPN and CDR2 SVGIG (reference sequence). DNA of the CDR3: TGTGCCTGGAACGAAGGGCAGGGCGACTATGGCTACACCTTC. Its translation is CAWNEGQGDYGYTF.

The V call is TRBV5-1, the J call TRBJ2-5, with TRBD2 identical over 7 bases. V dropped 2 bases and J dropped 3; count of bases not matched to a gene: 4. CDR3 length equals 14 residues. CDR1 is SGHRS, CDR2 YFSETQ, per germline. In DNA form, the CDR3 reads TGCGCCAGCAGCTTTAGGACTAGAGAAGAGACCCAGTACTTC. Translated, it gives CASSFRTREETQYF.

The J gene is TRBJ1-2, the V gene TRBV18, with a possible D match to TRBD1 (5 bases). The CDR3 runs 13 residues. Germline CDR1 reads KGHSH; CDR2 reads LQKENI. Trimming removed 3 bases from V and 5 bases from J, with 10 bases in between. The CDR3 region has the DNA TGTGCCAGCTCACCGGGCAGGGAGTATGGCTACACCTTC. Translated: CASSPGREYGYTF.

The CDR3: CSVRGSWTEAFF. In nucleotides, the CDR3 is TGCAGCGTTCGCGGATCGTGGACTGAAGCTTTCTTT. The J gene is TRBJ1-1, the V gene TRBV29-1; D is ambiguous. V was shortened by 5 bases and J by 5 bases, with 12 bases between the two germline ends. The germline CDR1 and CDR2 sequences are SQVTM and ANQGSEA. The CDR3 is made up of 12 amino acids.

V and J are TRBV7-8 and TRBJ2-2; D gene uncertain. Germline V gene sequence: CDR1 SGHVS, CDR2 FQNEAQ. There are 12 residues in the CDR3. The V end was cut by 0 bases, the J end by 7 bases, with 3 bases between. The CDR3 sequence is CASSLAGGELFF. In DNA form, the CDR3 reads TGTGCCAGCAGCTTAGCTGGCGGGGAGCTGTTTTTT.

The chain recombines TRBV15 with TRBJ2-2, with a weak D call TRBD1 (6 bases). Looked up from germline, CDR1 is LNHNV and CDR2 is YYDKDF (reference sequence). The CDR3 consists of 22 residues. The V end lost 1 base, the J end lost 0 bases, and 27 bases lay between the germline ends. The CDR3 coding sequence is TGTGCCACCAGCAGAGCTCTTTTTTCACTATCGCCCCCAGGGGCGAACACCGGGGAGCTGTTTTTT. It encodes CATSRALFSLSPPGANTGELFF.

This clone was observed a single time. The V call is TRBV28, the J call TRBJ2-4; possible D gene TRBD2, 6 bases. This CDR3 comprises 15 residues. The germline CDR1 and CDR2 sequences are MDHEN and SYDVKM. Trimming shortened V by 5 bases and J by 3 bases, and 14 bases separated the two germline ends. This CDR3 is CASSPPGVLKNIQYF. The CDR3 coding sequence is TGTGCCAGCAGTCCCCCGGGGGTGCTCAAAAACATTCAGTACTTC. The full variable domain, in which reference TRBV28 and TRBJ2-4 provide the parts outside the CDR3, is DVKVTQSSRYLVKRTGEKVFLECVQDMDHENMFWYRQDPGLGLRLIYFSYDVKMKEKGDIPEGYSVSREKKERFSLILESASTNQTSMYLCASSPPGVLKNIQYFGAGTRLSVL.

The V and J genes are TRBV4-1 and TRBJ2-6, with D possibly being TRBD1 (5 bases). CDR1 is MGHRA, CDR2 YSYEKL, per germline. The CDR3 sequence is 17 residues long. The germline V and J ends were trimmed by 4 bases and 2 bases, with 15 bases remaining between them. CDR3 in DNA: TGCGCCAGCAGCCGGGCAGGGTTTATCCCTGGGGCCAACGTCCTGACTTTC. The encoded protein is CASSRAGFIPGANVLTF.

This clone was seen a handful of times. The chain recombines TRBV3-1 (or the pseudogene TRBV3-2) with TRBJ2-5; 8 bases map to TRBD2. This CDR3 is 15 amino acids long. V was pared by 1 base and J by 5 bases, with 6 bases of the junction left unmatched. Germline loops: CDR1 LGHDT, CDR2 YNNKEL (reference sequence). CDR3 coding DNA: TGTGCCAGCAGCCAAGTCGGGGCTAGCGGGGAGACCCAGTACTTC. Encoded protein: CASSQVGASGETQYF.

V and J are TRBV5-1 and TRBJ2-7, with D unresolved. This CDR3 spans 15 amino acids. CDR1 is SGHRS and CDR2 is YFSETQ in the germline V gene. V was clipped by 7 bases and J by 0 bases, with 17 bases between them. Written as DNA, the CDR3 is TGCGCCAGCTATCCAGGCCATCCGAGCTCCTACGAGCAGTACTTC. Protein sequence: CASYPGHPSSYEQYF.

Points on this clone: This specimen includes other DNA sequences encoding the same CDR3. V gene TRBV5-1 combines with J gene TRBJ2-2; TRBD2 matches 9 bases. CDR3 length: 17 amino acids. V lost 2 bases, J lost 5 bases, and 10 bases stayed unmatched. CDR1 and CDR2 (germline): SGHRS, YFSETQ. CDR3 sequence: CASSFHLRGGETGELFF. For the CDR3, the DNA is TGCGCCAGCAGCTTCCACCTGCGGGGGGGGGAGACCGGGGAGCTGTTTTTT.

This rearrangement joins TRBV21-1 to TRBJ2-3; the tabulated D call, TRBD1, remains unverified against the DNA. TRBV21-1 constitutes a pseudogene. The CDR3 totals 15 residues. The CDR3 region is CASRLVQTSTDTQYF. The CDR3 DNA sequence: TGTGCCAGCAGACTCGTACAGACCAGCACAGATACGCAGTATTTT.

The chain's CDR3 is CASSEGLAGRSSYNEQFF. In DNA, the CDR3 is TGTGCCAGCTCCGAGGGACTAGCGGGCCGTAGCTCCTACAATGAGCAGTTCTTC. The V gene is TRBV27, the J gene TRBJ2-1, with 12 bases aligning to TRBD2. Trimming at V came to 8 bases and at J to 0 bases, leaving 11 bases not matched to a gene. The V gene's germline CDR1 is MNHEY and CDR2 SMNVEV (reference sequence). The CDR3 length is 18 residues.

J is TRBJ2-3 and V is TRBV7-6; TRBD2 matches 7 bases. This CDR3 is 15 amino acids long. Trimming removed 4 bases from V and 6 bases from J; junction bases left unmatched: 10. Germline V gene lookup returns CDR1 SGHVS and CDR2 FNYEAQ. The CDR3 sequence: CASSSPGGRRDTQYF. CDR3 bases: TGTGCCAGCAGCTCGCCGGGCGGGAGACGGGATACGCAGTATTTT.

This rearrangement joins TRBV5-1 to TRBJ1-3; the D is unclear. The germline gives CDR1 SGHRS, CDR2 YFSETQ. This CDR3 is 16 amino acids long. V was clipped by 4 bases and J by 0 bases, with 14 bases between them. CDR3: CASSSGRIFSGNTIYF. In DNA, the CDR3 is TGCGCCAGCAGCAGTGGACGGATCTTCTCTGGAAACACCATATATTTT.